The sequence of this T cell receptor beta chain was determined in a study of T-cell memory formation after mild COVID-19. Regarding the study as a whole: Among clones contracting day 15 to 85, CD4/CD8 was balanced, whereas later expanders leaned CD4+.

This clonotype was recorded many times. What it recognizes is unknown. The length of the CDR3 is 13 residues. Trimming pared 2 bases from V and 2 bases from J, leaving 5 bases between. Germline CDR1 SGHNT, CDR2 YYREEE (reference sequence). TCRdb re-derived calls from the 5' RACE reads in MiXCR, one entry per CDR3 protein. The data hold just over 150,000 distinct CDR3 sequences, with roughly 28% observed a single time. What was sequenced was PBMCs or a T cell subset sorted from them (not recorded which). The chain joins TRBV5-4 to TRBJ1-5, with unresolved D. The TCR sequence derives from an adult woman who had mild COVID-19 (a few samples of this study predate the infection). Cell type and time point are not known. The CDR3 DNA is TGTGCCAGCAGCTTTGAAGGCAATCAGCCCCAGCATTTT. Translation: CASSFEGNQPQHF.